One and the same sample provided the 26 T cell receptor beta chains below, sequenced in a study of OX40 agonist ivuxolimab in advanced cancers. Assay: immunoSEQ multiplex PCR; the TCRdb copy retains only in-frame clones and omits some. Among about 73,000 clones listed, around nine tenths were seen once. The specimen comprised CD4+ or CD8+ T cells sorted from blood, sampled in a trial of the OX40 agonist ivuxolimab. The receptors were gathered from an adult with an advanced solid tumor such as melanoma, head and neck, liver or kidney cancer.

The V call is TRBV10-3, the J call TRBJ2-5; TRBD2 is a possible D gene (5 bases). CDR1 and CDR2 from the germline V gene are ENHRY and SYGVKD. The CDR3 totals 13 residues. The V and J ends lost 5 bases and 2 bases respectively, with 9 bases between them. The CDR3 loop reads CAISPEGQETQYF. As DNA, the CDR3 is TGTGCCATCAGTCCCGAGGGTCAAGAGACCCAGTACTTC.

V gene TRBV5-1 combines with J gene TRBJ1-4, with unresolved D. The CDR3 contains 14 residues. V was pared by 4 bases and J by 5 bases, with 12 bases between. The germline V gene has CDR1 SGHRS and CDR2 YFSETQ. CDR3 in DNA: TGCGCCAGCAGCGTCATTGGAGGAAATGAAAAACTGTTTTTT. The encoded protein is CASSVIGGNEKLFF.

The chain couples TRBV10-3 to TRBJ2-2; D possibly corresponds to TRBD1 (5 bases). CDR1 is ENHRY and CDR2 is SYGVKD in the germline V gene. This CDR3 comprises 14 residues. V was cut by 10 bases and J by 0 bases, with 12 bases left in between. The CDR3 loop reads CATAGQTNTGELFF. The CDR3 coding sequence is TGTGCCACAGCCGGACAAACGAACACCGGGGAGCTGTTTTTT.

The rearrangement links TRBV2 to TRBJ2-7; 8 bases fit TRBD2. CDR3 length: 15 residues. The V and J ends lost 6 bases and 6 bases, in that order; junction bases with no gene match: 13. Per the germline V gene, CDR1 is SNHLY and CDR2 is FYNNEI. The CDR3 region is CASSRRSGGGVEQYF. The CDR3 DNA reads TGTGCCAGCAGCCGTAGATCGGGGGGGGGCGTCGAGCAGTACTTC.

The rearrangement joins TRBV2 to TRBJ2-3; 10 bases map to TRBD1. V shed 6 bases and J 6 bases; nucleotides not matched to a gene: 3. CDR1 is SNHLY, CDR2 FYNNEI, per germline. CDR3 length equals 13 residues. This chain's CDR3 is CASSGQGGDTQYF. The CDR3, as DNA: TGTGCCAGCAGCGGACAGGGGGGTGATACGCAGTATTTT.

Note on this clone: The junction departs from germline at one end; a sequencing error may be responsible. The chain uses TRBV2 and TRBJ2-5; 14 bases align to TRBD2. CDR3 length: 14 amino acids. Per the germline V gene, CDR1 is SNHLY and CDR2 is FYNNEI. The chain's CDR3 is CASRSGLAGEAQYF. CDR3 nucleotides: TGTGCCAGCAGGTCGGGACTAGCGGGAGAGGCCCAGTACTTC. Combining the CDR3 with reference TRBV2 and TRBJ2-5 gives the whole variable domain EPEVTQTPSHQVTQMGQEVILRCVPISNHLYFYWYRQILGQKVEFLVSFYNNEISEKSEIFDDQFSVERPDGSNFTLKIRSTKLEDSAMYFCASRSGLAGEAQYFGPGTRLLVL.

The rearrangement links TRBV7-2 to TRBJ2-5; 11 bases are a match to TRBD2. CDR1 is SGHTA and CDR2 is FQGNSA in the germline V gene. This CDR3 region has 16 residues. Germline trimming cut 0 bases from V and 5 bases from J; bases unmatched to any gene: 5. The CDR3 DNA is TGTGCCAGCAGCTTAGCTCGGGCTAGCGGGAGGGAGACCCAGTACTTC. Translating gives CASSLARASGRETQYF.

The chain carries TRBV7-3 and TRBJ1-2, with unresolved D. The length of the CDR3 is 14 residues. V lost 6 bases and J 6 bases, leaving 17 bases between the germline ends. Germline values: CDR1 SGHTA, CDR2 FQGTGA. The chain's CDR3 is CASRISGRSDGYTF. The CDR3 nucleotides are TGTGCCAGCAGAATTTCGGGTCGGAGCGATGGCTACACCTTC.

The chain joins TRBV7-9 to TRBJ2-7; TRBD1 matches 7 bases. This CDR3 region has 15 residues. Per germline, CDR1 SEHNR and CDR2 FQNEAQ (reference sequence). V trimming: 3 bases; J trimming: 1 base; junction bases outside the gene matches: 6. The CDR3 spells CASSFDQGVSYEQYF. The CDR3, as DNA: TGTGCCAGCAGCTTCGATCAGGGGGTATCCTACGAGCAGTACTTC.

This clone was recorded only once. The rearrangement links TRBV19 to TRBJ1-1; D unresolved. Trimming took off 5 bases at V and 2 bases at J, with 12 bases between the two ends. This CDR3 comprises 14 residues. From germline, CDR1 is LNHDA and CDR2 SQIVND (reference sequence). The CDR3: CASSPVTGNTEAFF. The CDR3, as DNA: TGTGCCAGTAGTCCAGTGACGGGTAACACTGAAGCTTTCTTT.

The V call is TRBV11-2, the J call TRBJ1-2; D remains ambiguous. The CDR3 consists of 13 residues. Germline loops: CDR1 SGHAT, CDR2 FQNNGV. The CDR3 DNA reads TGTGTCGGCAAAGGACTGTATTTCTATGGCTACACCTTC. Residues: CVGKGLYFYGYTF.

The chain recombines TRBV13 with TRBJ2-3, with TRBD2 matching 16 bases. Per the germline V gene, CDR1 is PRHDT and CDR2 is FYEKMQ (reference sequence). V lost 5 bases, J lost 0 bases, and 5 bases stayed unmatched. The CDR3 contains 18 residues. CDR3 nucleotide sequence: TGTGCCAGCAGCGCGGGACTAGCGGGAGGGCAAAGCACAGATACGCAGTATTTT. This codes for CASSAGLAGGQSTDTQYF. Looking up the rest from reference TRBV13 and TRBJ2-3 gives the full variable domain: AAGVIQSPRHLIKEKRETATLKCYPIPRHDTVYWYQQGPGQDPQFLISFYEKMQSDKGSIPDRFSAQQFSDYHSELNMSSLELGDSALYFCASSAGLAGGQSTDTQYFGPGTRLTVL.

CDR3 coding DNA: TGTGCCAGCAGTTTAATCCCCAGGGGGGGCGACGATAATTCACCCCTCCACTTT. Translating it yields CASSLIPRGGDDNSPLHF. The gene calls are TRBV27 and TRBJ1-6, with TRBD1 matching over 7 bases. The V segment lost 2 bases and the J segment 5 bases; nucleotides outside the gene matches: 12. The germline gives CDR1 MNHEY, CDR2 SMNVEV (reference sequence). This CDR3 has 18 amino acids.

This chain links TRBV5-6 with TRBJ2-6, with D tentatively TRBD1 (5 bases). Germline assignment: CDR1 SGHDT and CDR2 YYEEEE. The CDR3 loop spans 17 amino acids. Trimming pared 3 bases from V and 2 bases from J, leaving 15 bases between. CDR3 sequence reads: CASSWGPGKTGANVLTF. CDR3 coding DNA: TGTGCCAGCAGCTGGGGCCCAGGGAAAACTGGGGCCAACGTCCTGACTTTC.

The V gene is TRBV4-1, the J gene TRBJ2-1; 7 nucleotides agree with TRBD1. CDR1 MGHRA and CDR2 YSYEKL come from the germline V gene. CDR3 length: 13 residues. J gave up 10 bases and V 4 bases, and 7 bases lay outside the gene matches. For the CDR3, the DNA is TGCGCCAGCAGCCGGACAGGAACAGGGGAGCAGTTCTTC. Residues: CASSRTGTGEQFF.

V usage is TRBV2 and J usage is TRBJ1-1; D perhaps matches TRBD1 (6 bases). CDR3 size: 13 residues. CDR1 and CDR2 from the germline V gene are SNHLY and FYNNEI. V dropped 6 bases and J dropped 6 bases, with 14 bases sitting between them. CDR3 in DNA: TGTGCCAGCAGGGCCTACAGGGCCGCTGAAGCTTTCTTT. Protein product: CASRAYRAAEAFF. Drawing the rest from reference TRBV2 and TRBJ1-1, the complete variable domain is EPEVTQTPSHQVTQMGQEVILRCVPISNHLYFYWYRQILGQKVEFLVSFYNNEISEKSEIFDDQFSVERPDGSNFTLKIRSTKLEDSAMYFCASRAYRAAEAFFGQGTRLTVV.

The chain carries TRBV19 and TRBJ2-1; TRBD2 matches 10 bases. The V and J ends lost 0 bases and 7 bases, in that order; junction bases with no gene match: 12. CDR1 and CDR2 from the germline V gene are LNHDA and SQIVND (reference sequence). The CDR3 is made up of 18 amino acids. The CDR3 DNA sequence: TGTGCCAGTAGTATAGATCTGCTAGCGGGAGTAGGATTAAATGAGCAGTTCTTC. The encoded protein is CASSIDLLAGVGLNEQFF.

The chain carries TRBV27 and TRBJ2-7, with 10 bases fitting TRBD2. J was trimmed by 3 bases and V by 8 bases; bases with no gene match: 10. Germline values: CDR1 MNHEY, CDR2 SMNVEV (reference sequence). The CDR3 extends over 15 amino acids. This chain's CDR3 is CASAKAASGSYEQYF. DNA for the CDR3: TGTGCCAGCGCCAAAGCGGCTAGCGGGAGCTACGAGCAGTACTTC.

This chain connects TRBV4-2 to TRBJ2-1; D might be TRBD2 (5 bases). The CDR3 contains 15 residues. The V end lost 0 bases, the J end lost 8 bases, and 14 bases lay between the germline ends. Germline V gives CDR1 LGHNA, CDR2 YNFKEQ. The CDR3 loop is CASSQEAFGRDEQFF. The CDR3 nucleotides read TGTGCCAGCAGCCAAGAAGCATTTGGGAGAGATGAGCAGTTCTTC.

The J gene is TRBJ1-2, the V gene TRBV29-1; 8 bases match TRBD1. Germline V gene data show CDR1 as SQVTM and CDR2 as ANQGSEA. The J segment lost 7 bases and the V segment lost 7 bases, leaving 14 bases of the junction unmatched. The CDR3 extends over 14 amino acids. The CDR3 loop reads CSAGGVATGGGYTF. CDR3 nucleotide sequence: TGCAGCGCCGGGGGGGTCGCCACAGGGGGTGGCTACACCTTC.

This clone has just one count. The chain links TRBV7-3 to TRBJ2-3; tentative D call: TRBD2 (5 bases). Trimming took off 5 bases at V and 2 bases at J, with 11 bases between the two ends. The CDR3 runs to 14 residues. Germline V CDR1 and CDR2: SGHTA, FQGTGA. The CDR3 DNA is TGTGCCAGCAGCCCAGCGGATAACACAGATACGCAGTATTTT. Its translation: CASSPADNTDTQYF.

The V call is TRBV7-2, the J call TRBJ2-2, with a weak D call TRBD1 (6 bases). V gave up 2 bases and J gave up 4 bases, with 11 bases separating them. The CDR3 has 15 amino acids. The germline CDR1 and CDR2 sequences are SGHTA and FQGNSA. This CDR3 reads CASSLPQGGTGELFF. The CDR3 DNA follows: TGTGCCAGCAGCTTACCACAAGGGGGCACCGGGGAGCTGTTTTTT. Full variable domain (missing parts from reference TRBV7-2 and TRBJ2-2): GAGVSQSPSNKVTEKGKDVELRCDPISGHTALYWYRQSLGQGLEFLIYFQGNSAPDKSGLPSDRFSAERTGGSVSTLTIQRTQQEDSAVYLCASSLPQGGTGELFFGEGSRLTVL.

The J gene is TRBJ1-5, the V gene TRBV30; D call uncertain. This CDR3 has 15 residues. CDR1 is GTSNPN and CDR2 is SVGIG in the germline V gene (reference sequence). The ends were cut back, 2 bases at V and 2 bases at J, with 13 bases in the middle. The CDR3 sequence is CAWSRRWDGNQPQHF. CDR3 nucleotides: TGTGCCTGGAGTCGCCGATGGGATGGCAATCAGCCCCAGCATTTT.

J is TRBJ1-5 and V is TRBV21-1. TRBV21-1 is reported as a pseudogene. This CDR3 has 16 residues. The CDR3 nucleotides are TGTGCCAGCAGCAAAGCGGGGGGACTTAGCAATCAGCCCCAGCATTTT. It yields the protein CASSKAGGLSNQPQHF.

The V call is TRBV5-1, the J call TRBJ1-6, with 8 bases that match TRBD1. V shed 1 base, J shed 10 bases, and the junction held 4 bases outside the gene matches. The CDR3 extends over 14 amino acids. Looked up from germline, CDR1 is SGHRS and CDR2 is YFSETQ. The DNA for the CDR3 is TGCGCCAGCAGCTTGAACCCAGGGGGCTCACCCCTCCACTTT. It translates to CASSLNPGGSPLHF.

The gene calls are TRBV28 and TRBJ2-3, with 10 bases identical to TRBD2. This CDR3 region has 14 residues. Trimming took 7 bases from V and 1 from J; bases not matched to a gene: 2. Germline CDR1 MDHEN, CDR2 SYDVKM. The CDR3 sequence: CASKGTSGTDTQYF. In DNA form, the CDR3 reads TGTGCCAGCAAGGGGACTAGCGGCACAGATACGCAGTATTTT.